This T cell receptor (beta chain) was sequenced for a study of control samples from healthy donors and cancer patients. The V gene end was trimmed by 2 bases and the J gene end by 4 bases; junction bases not matched to a gene: 10. Germline CDR1 and CDR2: LGHNT and FRNRAP. The CDR3 has 16 amino acids. Produced via immunoSEQ multiplex PCR; TCRdb's table is partial and in-frame only. Here the sample spans 20,000 to 30,000 clones, 85% being singletons. The J gene is TRBJ2-7, the V gene TRBV12-5; 8 bases are a match to TRBD1. The sample taken for sequencing was PBMCs. The sequence derives from a woman aged 55-69 years with head and neck cancer. CDR3 loop: CASGLIGTGGAYEQYF. The DNA of the CDR3 is TGTGCTAGTGGTTTGATAGGGACAGGTGGGGCTTACGAGCAGTACTTC.